This T cell receptor (beta chain) was sequenced in a study of cytomegalovirus exposure and HLA in healthy donors. The wider study: Out of 150 million to 200 million T cells, an earlier analysis found around 110 million unique TCR beta sequences in total.

Comments on this clone: Antigen unknown.

Primers included in the PCR were 60 Vbeta and 13 Jbeta primers. The repertoire was sequenced with immunoSEQ multiplex PCR; TCRdb's copy has only in-frame clones and lacks some. This sample has approximately 110,000 clones, with around 78% found just once. Study-level findings and limits: Reported findings show TCR beta sequences accurately forecast HLA-A and HLA-B alleles in most subjects. An analysis was carried out later, and it reportedly showed fewer N-insertions in an Asian-associated ancestry cluster than the approximately 710-donor mean. Most of the TCR beta V segments (in an earlier analysis) were productive either about 87% or about 30% of the time.

The CDR3 extends over 14 amino acids. J gave up 2 bases and V 2 bases, and 2 bases lay outside the gene matches. The germline gives CDR1 SGHNT, CDR2 YYREEE (reference sequence). This chain connects TRBV5-4 to TRBJ2-7; 9 bases line up with TRBD1. What was sequenced was PBMCs. The receptor was isolated from a man aged 45-65 years in good health and CMV-seronegative. The CDR3 bases are TGTGCCAGCAGCTTAGGGACAGGGACCTACGAGCAGTACTTC. Translating gives CASSLGTGTYEQYF.